The 17 T cell receptor beta chains presented below share a single source sample, sequenced in a study of cytomegalovirus exposure and HLA in healthy donors (dated by TCRdb to 2015 to 2018). Library preparation was by the immunoSEQ multiplex PCR assay. TCRdb provides this immuneACCESS table in a form limited to in-frame rearrangements. Some clones are lacking; in checked studies, under half of them reflect an unresolved V gene, and why the rest are absent is not known. The sample table records 200,000 to 300,000 clones; approximately 87% of these occur just once. The ten largest clones capture around 2.6% of the sample. Sequencing was carried out using PBMCs. The receptors derive from a man aged 18-30 years in good health and CMV-seronegative.

This chain joins TRBV6-5 and TRBJ2-7; 7 bases line up with TRBD1. CDR1 MNHEY and CDR2 SVGAGI come from the germline V gene. J was trimmed by 4 bases and V by 7 bases; bases with no gene match: 10. This CDR3 spans 14 amino acids. CDR3 loop: CASKTGDREYEQYF. In nucleotides, the CDR3 is TGTGCCAGCAAAACCGGGGACAGAGAGTACGAGCAGTACTTC.

This clone was seen more than once but under ten times. This chain uses TRBV11-3 with TRBJ1-1, with D unclear. The V and J ends lost 3 bases and 0 bases respectively, with 5 bases between them. The CDR3 consists of 13 residues. Germline CDR1 and CDR2: SGHNT and YENEEA. This CDR3 is CASSLGVNTEAFF. The CDR3 bases are TGTGCCAGCAGCTTGGGAGTGAACACTGAAGCTTTCTTT. The whole variable domain, remainder taken from reference TRBV11-3 and TRBJ1-1, is EAGVVQSPRYKIIEKKQPVAFWCNPISGHNTLYWYLQNLGQGPELLIRYENEEAVDDSQLPKDRFSAERLKGVDSTLKIQPAELGDSAVYLCASSLGVNTEAFFGQGTRLTVV.

The CDR3 coding sequence is TGTGCCAGCAGCTTAGCTCCGACGGGGGGACCGTTCTTC. Protein sequence: CASSLAPTGGPFF. V gene TRBV7-2 combines with J gene TRBJ2-1, with 7 positions matching TRBD2. V gave up 0 bases and J gave up 15 bases; unmatched junction bases: 8. The CDR3 is made up of 13 amino acids. Germline V lookup: CDR1 SGHTA, CDR2 FQGNSA.

The chain links TRBV6-1 to TRBJ2-1; 10 nucleotides align to TRBD2. The CDR3 runs to 14 residues. V gave up 2 bases and J gave up 10 bases; unmatched junction bases: 5. The germline gives CDR1 MNHNS, CDR2 SASEGT. This chain's CDR3 is CASSELAGVGEQFF. The CDR3 region has the DNA TGTGCCAGCAGTGAACTAGCGGGAGTAGGGGAGCAGTTCTTC.

The CDR3 loop is CASSLSGHPGDTQYF. As DNA, the CDR3 is TGCGCCAGCAGCTTATCGGGACACCCTGGGGATACGCAGTATTTT. This chain links TRBV5-1 with TRBJ2-3, with a possible D match to TRBD1 (6 bases). The CDR3 is 15 residues long. In germline, CDR1 is SGHRS, CDR2 YFSETQ. Trimming shortened V by 2 bases and J by 6 bases, and 16 bases separated the two germline ends.

There are a few counts of this clone. Additional DNA sequences in this sample encode the identical CDR3. The V gene is TRBV2, the J gene TRBJ2-7; no reliable D call. CDR3 size: 11 residues. V shed 3 bases and J shed 3 bases, with 3 bases lying between them. Germline loops: CDR1 SNHLY, CDR2 FYNNEI. CDR3 bases: TGTGCCAGCAGTGAGTACTACGAGCAGTACTTC. It is translated as CASSEYYEQYF.

The chain carries TRBV15 and TRBJ2-2; 8 positions agree with TRBD2. Losses at the gene ends were 4 bases for V and 4 bases for J; bases not matched to a gene: 2. The germline V gene has CDR1 LNHNV and CDR2 YYDKDF (reference sequence). The CDR3 has 14 residues. DNA of the CDR3: TGTGCCACCAGCACCGGGGGGGCCACCGGGGAGCTGTTTTTT. This codes for CATSTGGATGELFF.

The chain links TRBV30 to TRBJ2-2; 9 positions agree with TRBD1. The V and J ends lost 2 bases and 3 bases, in that order; junction bases with no gene match: 10. The CDR3 runs 17 residues. CDR1 is GTSNPN, CDR2 SVGIG, per germline (reference sequence). CDR3 nucleotide sequence: TGTGCCTGGAGTCTTCTTATTAGGACAGGGGACACCGGGGAGCTGTTTTTT. Translated: CAWSLLIRTGDTGELFF.

This clone occurred once. The chain employs TRBV6-1 and TRBJ2-1, with 11 positions matching TRBD2. J lost 7 bases, V lost 4 bases, and 6 bases had no gene match. The length of the CDR3 is 15 residues. The germline V gene encodes CDR1 MNHNS and CDR2 SASEGT. The CDR3 region has the DNA TGTGCCAGCAGTGGCTGGACTAGCGGGCCGAATGAGCAGTTCTTC. The encoded protein is CASSGWTSGPNEQFF.

The rearrangement uses TRBV18 and TRBJ2-1; 7 bases are a match to TRBD1. Germline V CDR1 and CDR2: KGHSH, LQKENI. The J segment lost 8 bases and the V segment lost 3 bases, leaving 7 bases of the junction unmatched. CDR3 length: 14 residues. The CDR3 reads CASSPLDRADEQFF. As DNA, the CDR3 is TGTGCCAGCTCACCGTTAGACAGGGCCGATGAGCAGTTCTTC.

In regard to this clone: Within the sample, other DNA sequences also encode this same CDR3. This sequence joins TRBV18 and TRBJ2-3; D is ambiguous. The CDR3 contains 12 residues. Trimming cost V 3 bases and J 6 bases, with 7 bases left between them. Germline V gene lookup returns CDR1 KGHSH and CDR2 LQKENI. The CDR3 sequence: CASSPSADTQYF. CDR3 in DNA: TGTGCCAGCTCACCGAGCGCGGATACGCAGTATTTT.

The V call is TRBV2, the J call TRBJ1-1, with D tentatively TRBD1 (5 bases). CDR1 SNHLY and CDR2 FYNNEI come from the germline V gene. The CDR3 has 15 amino acids. V was cut by 9 bases and J by 7 bases, with 24 bases left in between. CDR3 residues: CASRPQGGVHDEAFF. The CDR3 DNA follows: TGTGCCAGTAGGCCCCAGGGAGGAGTTCACGATGAAGCTTTCTTT.

This sequence joins TRBV4-3 and TRBJ1-2, with D uncertain. V was shortened by 0 bases and J by 2 bases, with 10 bases between the two germline ends. The CDR3 runs 15 residues. Germline V CDR1 and CDR2: LGHNA, YSLEER. CDR3 residues: CASSQDRLGNYGYTF. The CDR3 region has the DNA TGCGCCAGCAGCCAAGATCGACTAGGCAACTATGGCTACACCTTC.

This chain connects TRBV15 to TRBJ2-3, with D maybe TRBD2 (6 bases). CDR3 length equals 13 residues. Between the trimmed V and J ends, which lost 3 bases and 9 bases, there was a span of 13 bases. Germline CDR1 reads LNHNV; CDR2 reads YYDKDF (reference sequence). CDR3 loop: CATSRGGFNTQYF. For the CDR3, the DNA is TGTGCCACCAGCAGGGGAGGCTTCAACACGCAGTATTTT.

The chain carries TRBV19 and TRBJ1-5; no clear D. This CDR3 spans 13 amino acids. Germline V gene data show CDR1 as LNHDA and CDR2 as SQIVND (reference sequence). V lost 0 bases, J lost 4 bases, and 4 bases lay in between. The CDR3 spells CASSIDVNQPQHF. The CDR3 DNA follows: TGTGCCAGTAGTATAGATGTAAATCAGCCCCAGCATTTT.

The V call is TRBV5-6, the J call TRBJ2-3; 8 bases map to TRBD2. The CDR3 runs 15 residues. The germline V gene encodes CDR1 SGHDT and CDR2 YYEEEE. V was pared by 4 bases and J by 2 bases, with 6 bases of the junction left unmatched. The CDR3 loop is CASSPGLEVTDTQYF. CDR3 DNA sequence: TGTGCCAGCAGCCCGGGACTAGAGGTCACAGATACGCAGTATTTT.

The rearrangement links TRBV7-9 to TRBJ2-2; 8 bases are shared with TRBD2. This CDR3 is built from 14 residues. The V segment lost 4 bases and the J segment 6 bases; nucleotides outside the gene matches: 4. The germline CDR1 and CDR2 sequences are SEHNR and FQNEAQ (reference sequence). This chain's CDR3 is CASSWSGRPGELFF. For the CDR3, the DNA is TGTGCCAGCAGCTGGAGCGGGAGACCCGGGGAGCTGTTTTTT.